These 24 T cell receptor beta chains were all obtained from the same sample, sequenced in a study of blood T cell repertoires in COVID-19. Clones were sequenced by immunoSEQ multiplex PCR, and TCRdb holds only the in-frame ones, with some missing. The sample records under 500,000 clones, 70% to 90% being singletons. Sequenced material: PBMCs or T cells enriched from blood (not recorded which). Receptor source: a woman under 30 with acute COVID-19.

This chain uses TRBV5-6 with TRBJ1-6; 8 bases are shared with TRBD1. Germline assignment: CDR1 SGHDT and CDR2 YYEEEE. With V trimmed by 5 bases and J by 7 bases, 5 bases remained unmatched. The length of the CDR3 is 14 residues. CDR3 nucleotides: TGTGCCAGCAGTACCGGGACAGGCAATTCACCCCTCCACTTT. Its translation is CASSTGTGNSPLHF.

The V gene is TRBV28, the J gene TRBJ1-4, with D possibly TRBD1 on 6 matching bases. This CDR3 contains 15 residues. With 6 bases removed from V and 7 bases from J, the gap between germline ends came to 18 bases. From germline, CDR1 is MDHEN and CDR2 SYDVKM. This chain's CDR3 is CASSPPQGRREKLFF. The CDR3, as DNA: TGTGCCAGCAGCCCTCCACAGGGAAGGCGTGAAAAACTGTTTTTT. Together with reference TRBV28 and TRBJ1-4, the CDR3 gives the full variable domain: DVKVTQSSRYLVKRTGEKVFLECVQDMDHENMFWYRQDPGLGLRLIYFSYDVKMKEKGDIPEGYSVSREKKERFSLILESASTNQTSMYLCASSPPQGRREKLFFGSGTQLSVL.

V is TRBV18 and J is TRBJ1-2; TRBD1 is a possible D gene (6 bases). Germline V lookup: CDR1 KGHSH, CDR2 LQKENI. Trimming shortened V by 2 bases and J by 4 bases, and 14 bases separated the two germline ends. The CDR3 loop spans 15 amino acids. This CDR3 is CASSPSQTGLYGYTF. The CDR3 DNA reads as TGTGCCAGCTCACCATCTCAGACAGGACTCTATGGCTACACCTTC. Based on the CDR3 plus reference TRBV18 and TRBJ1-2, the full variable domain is NAGVMQNPRHLVRRRGQEARLRCSPMKGHSHVYWYRQLPEEGLKFMVYLQKENIIDESGMPKERFSAEFPKEGPSILRIQQVVRGDSAAYFCASSPSQTGLYGYTFGSGTRLTVV.

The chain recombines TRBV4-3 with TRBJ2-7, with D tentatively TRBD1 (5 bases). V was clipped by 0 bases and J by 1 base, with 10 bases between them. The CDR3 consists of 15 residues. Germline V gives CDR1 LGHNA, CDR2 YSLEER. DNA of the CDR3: TGCGCCAGCAGCCAAGACTACGCAGGGTCCTACGAGCAGTACTTC. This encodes CASSQDYAGSYEQYF.

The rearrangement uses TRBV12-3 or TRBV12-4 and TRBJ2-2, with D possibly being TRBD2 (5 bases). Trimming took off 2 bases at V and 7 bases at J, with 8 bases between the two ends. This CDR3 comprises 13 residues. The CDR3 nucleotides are TGTGCCAGCAGTTTAACGGGGAACGGGGAGCTGTTTTTT. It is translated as CASSLTGNGELFF.

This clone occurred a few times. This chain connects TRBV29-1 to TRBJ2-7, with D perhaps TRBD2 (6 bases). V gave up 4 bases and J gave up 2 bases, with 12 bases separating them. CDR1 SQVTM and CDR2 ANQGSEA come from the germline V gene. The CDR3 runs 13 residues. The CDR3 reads CSVVEGLAYEQYF. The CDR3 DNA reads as TGCAGCGTTGTGGAGGGACTGGCCTACGAGCAGTACTTC.

The CDR3 here is CASRADSTDTQYF. The DNA of the CDR3 is TGTGCCAGCAGAGCGGACTCAACAGATACGCAGTATTTT. The chain joins TRBV12-3 or TRBV12-4 to TRBJ2-3, with a tentative D call TRBD2 (5 bases). V shed 6 bases and J shed 3 bases, with 10 bases lying between them. The CDR3 has 13 residues.

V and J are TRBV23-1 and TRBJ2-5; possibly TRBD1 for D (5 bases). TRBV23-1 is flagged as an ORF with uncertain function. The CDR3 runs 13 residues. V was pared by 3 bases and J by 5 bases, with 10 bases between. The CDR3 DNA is TGCGCCAGCAGTCAGGACAACTCGGAGACCCAGTACTTC. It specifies CASSQDNSETQYF.

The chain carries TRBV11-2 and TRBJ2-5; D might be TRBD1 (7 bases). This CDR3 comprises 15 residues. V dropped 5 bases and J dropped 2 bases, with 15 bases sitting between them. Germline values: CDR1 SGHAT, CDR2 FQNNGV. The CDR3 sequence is CASSLRQGGQETQYF. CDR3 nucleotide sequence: TGTGCCAGCAGCCTGAGACAGGGAGGACAAGAGACCCAGTACTTC.

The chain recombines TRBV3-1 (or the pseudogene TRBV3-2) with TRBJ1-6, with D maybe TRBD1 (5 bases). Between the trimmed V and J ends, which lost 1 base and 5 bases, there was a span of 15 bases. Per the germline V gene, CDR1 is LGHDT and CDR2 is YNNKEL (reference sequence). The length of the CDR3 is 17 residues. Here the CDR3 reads CASSQVGGKINNSPLHF. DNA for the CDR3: TGTGCCAGCAGCCAAGTCGGGGGAAAAATCAATAATTCACCCCTCCACTTT.

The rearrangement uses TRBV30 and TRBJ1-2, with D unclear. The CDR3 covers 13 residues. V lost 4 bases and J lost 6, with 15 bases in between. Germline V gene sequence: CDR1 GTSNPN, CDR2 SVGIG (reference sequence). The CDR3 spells CAWKSNSLNGYTF. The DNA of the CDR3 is TGTGCCTGGAAGTCGAACAGCCTGAATGGCTACACCTTC.

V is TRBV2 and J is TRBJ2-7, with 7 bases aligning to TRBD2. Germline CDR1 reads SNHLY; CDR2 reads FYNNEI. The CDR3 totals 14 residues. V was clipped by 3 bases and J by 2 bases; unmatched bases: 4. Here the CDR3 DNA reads TGTGCCAGCAGTGATAGCAGCGGGGCCTACGAGCAGTACTTC. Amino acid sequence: CASSDSSGAYEQYF.

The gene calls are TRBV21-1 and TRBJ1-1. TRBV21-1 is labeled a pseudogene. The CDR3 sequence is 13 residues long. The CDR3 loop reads CASSKGPGLEAFF. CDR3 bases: TGTGCCAGCAGCAAGGGTCCGGGACTTGAAGCTTTCTTT.

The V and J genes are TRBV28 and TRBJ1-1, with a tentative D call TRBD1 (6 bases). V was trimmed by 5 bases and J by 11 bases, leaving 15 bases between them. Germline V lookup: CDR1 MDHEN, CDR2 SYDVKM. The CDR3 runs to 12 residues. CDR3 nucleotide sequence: TGTGCCAGCAGTACCGAGGACAGTTGGGCTTTCTTT. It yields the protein CASSTEDSWAFF.

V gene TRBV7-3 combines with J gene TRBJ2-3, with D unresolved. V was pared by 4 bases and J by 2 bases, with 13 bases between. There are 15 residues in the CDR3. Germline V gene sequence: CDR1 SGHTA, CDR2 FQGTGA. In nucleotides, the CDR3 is TGTGCCAGCAGCTCCCTGGGCGCCATCACAGATACGCAGTATTTT. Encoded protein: CASSSLGAITDTQYF. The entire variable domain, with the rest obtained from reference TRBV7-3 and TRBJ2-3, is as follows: GAGVSQTPSNKVTEKGKYVELRCDPISGHTALYWYRQSLGQGPEFLIYFQGTGAADDSGLPNDRFFAVRPEGSVSTLKIQRTERGDSAVYLCASSSLGAITDTQYFGPGTRLTVL.

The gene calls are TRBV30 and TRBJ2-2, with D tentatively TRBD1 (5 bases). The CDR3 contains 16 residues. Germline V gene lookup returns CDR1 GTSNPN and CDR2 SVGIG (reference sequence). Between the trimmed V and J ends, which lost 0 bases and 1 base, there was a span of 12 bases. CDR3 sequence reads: CAWSVQRGLNTGELFF. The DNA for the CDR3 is TGTGCCTGGAGTGTACAAAGGGGCTTGAACACCGGGGAGCTGTTTTTT.

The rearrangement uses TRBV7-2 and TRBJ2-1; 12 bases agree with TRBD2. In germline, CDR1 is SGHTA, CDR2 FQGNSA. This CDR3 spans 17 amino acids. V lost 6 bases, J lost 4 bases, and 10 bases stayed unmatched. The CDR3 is CASRHRLAGVLYNEQFF. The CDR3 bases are TGTGCCAGCAGACACCGACTAGCGGGAGTTCTTTACAATGAGCAGTTCTTC.

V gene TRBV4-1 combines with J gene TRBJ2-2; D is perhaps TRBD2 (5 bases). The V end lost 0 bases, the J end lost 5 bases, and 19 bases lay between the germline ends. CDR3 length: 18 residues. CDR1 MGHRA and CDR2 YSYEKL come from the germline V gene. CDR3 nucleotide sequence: TGCGCCAGCAGCCAAGAAGAACCAAAGCGGCCCATAACCGGGGAGCTGTTTTTT. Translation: CASSQEEPKRPITGELFF.

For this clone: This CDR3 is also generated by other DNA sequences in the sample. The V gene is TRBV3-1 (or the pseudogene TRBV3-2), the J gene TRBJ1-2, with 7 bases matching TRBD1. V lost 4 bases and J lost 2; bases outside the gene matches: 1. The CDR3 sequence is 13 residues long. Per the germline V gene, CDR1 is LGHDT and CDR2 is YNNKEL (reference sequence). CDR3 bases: TGTGCCAGCAGCCCGACAGGGAACTATGGCTACACCTTC. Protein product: CASSPTGNYGYTF.

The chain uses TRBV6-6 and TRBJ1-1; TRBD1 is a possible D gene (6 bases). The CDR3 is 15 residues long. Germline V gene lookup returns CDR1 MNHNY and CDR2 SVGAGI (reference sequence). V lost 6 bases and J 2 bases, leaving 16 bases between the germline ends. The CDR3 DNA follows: TGTGCCAGCAGCAATCAGGGGACCAGCAACACTGAAGCTTTCTTT. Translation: CASSNQGTSNTEAFF.

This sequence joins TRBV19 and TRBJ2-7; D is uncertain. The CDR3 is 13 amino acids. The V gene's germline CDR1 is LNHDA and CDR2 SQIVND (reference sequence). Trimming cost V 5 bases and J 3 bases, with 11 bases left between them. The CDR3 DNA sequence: TGTGCCAGTAGTCCGAGGATTCACTACGAGCAGTACTTC. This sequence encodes CASSPRIHYEQYF.

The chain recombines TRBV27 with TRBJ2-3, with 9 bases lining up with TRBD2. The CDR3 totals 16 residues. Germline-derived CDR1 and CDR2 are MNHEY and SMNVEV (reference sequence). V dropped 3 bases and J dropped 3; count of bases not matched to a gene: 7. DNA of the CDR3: TGTGCCAGCAGTTTCGCGGGGGGGTTATTGACAGATACGCAGTATTTT. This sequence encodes CASSFAGGLLTDTQYF.

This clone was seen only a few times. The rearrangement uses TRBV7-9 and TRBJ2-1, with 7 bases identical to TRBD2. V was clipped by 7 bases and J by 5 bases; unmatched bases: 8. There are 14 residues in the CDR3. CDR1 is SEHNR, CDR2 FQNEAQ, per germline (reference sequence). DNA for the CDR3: TGTGCCAGCAACCGAGGGAGCGGGAACAATGAGCAGTTCTTC. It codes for CASNRGSGNNEQFF.

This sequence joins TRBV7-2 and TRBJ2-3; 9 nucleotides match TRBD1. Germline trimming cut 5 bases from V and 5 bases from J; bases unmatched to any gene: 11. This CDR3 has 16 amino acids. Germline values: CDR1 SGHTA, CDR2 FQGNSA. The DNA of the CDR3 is TGTGCCAGCAGCCCCTGGACAGGGGTGGTTGGAGATACGCAGTATTTT. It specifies CASSPWTGVVGDTQYF. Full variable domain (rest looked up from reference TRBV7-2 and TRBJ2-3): GAGVSQSPSNKVTEKGKDVELRCDPISGHTALYWYRQSLGQGLEFLIYFQGNSAPDKSGLPSDRFSAERTGGSVSTLTIQRTQQEDSAVYLCASSPWTGVVGDTQYFGPGTRLTVL.